The entry below describes one TCR beta chain. This sample was included in a study of blood T cell repertoires in COVID-19. Overall study: COVID-19 samples, acute and convalescent, were from the United States, Italy and Spain.

Only in-frame clones appear in the TCRdb table, and some are missing; sequencing was by immunoSEQ multiplex PCR. The data show a few hundred thousand clones, about 90% seen once. The study assigned cohorts using participant-reported clinical history. The sequence came from a woman in her 50s with acute COVID-19. Sample: PBMCs or T cells enriched from blood (not recorded which).

The CDR3 sequence is CASSPRTGGAEKLFF. CDR3 in DNA: TGTGCCAGCAGTCCCCGGACAGGGGGCGCCGAAAAACTGTTTTTT. The V gene is TRBV6-5, the J gene TRBJ1-4, with TRBD1 identical over 11 bases. The length of the CDR3 is 15 residues. After removal of 5 bases from V and 8 bases from J, the junction contained 7 bases not matched to a gene. The germline V gene encodes CDR1 MNHEY and CDR2 SVGAGI.